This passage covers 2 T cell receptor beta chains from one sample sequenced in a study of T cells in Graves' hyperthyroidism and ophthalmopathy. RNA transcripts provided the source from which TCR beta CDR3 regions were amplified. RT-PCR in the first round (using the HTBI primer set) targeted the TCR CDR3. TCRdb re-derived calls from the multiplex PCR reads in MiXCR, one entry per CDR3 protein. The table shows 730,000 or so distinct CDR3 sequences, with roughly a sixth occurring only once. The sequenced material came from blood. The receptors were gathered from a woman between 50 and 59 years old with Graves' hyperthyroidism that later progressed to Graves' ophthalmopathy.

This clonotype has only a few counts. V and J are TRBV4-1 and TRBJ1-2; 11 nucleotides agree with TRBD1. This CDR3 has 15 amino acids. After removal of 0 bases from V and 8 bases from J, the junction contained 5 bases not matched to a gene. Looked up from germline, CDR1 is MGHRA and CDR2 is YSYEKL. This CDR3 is CASSQDGTGGRGYTF. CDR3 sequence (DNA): TGCGCCAGCAGCCAAGATGGGACAGGGGGTCGAGGCTACACCTTC.

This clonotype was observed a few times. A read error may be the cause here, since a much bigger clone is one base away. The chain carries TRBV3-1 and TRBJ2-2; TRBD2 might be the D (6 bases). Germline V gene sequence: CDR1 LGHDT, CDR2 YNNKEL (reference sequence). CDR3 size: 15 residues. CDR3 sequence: CASSQAGRAPGGALF. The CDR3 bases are TGTGCCAGCAGCCAAGCGGGGCGAGCCCCCGGGGGAGCTCTCTTT.